Presented here are 12 T cell receptor beta chains from one specimen sequenced in a study of T cell clusters in autoimmune cytopenias (dated by TCRdb to the late 2010s). Each sample's TRB amplification started from 250 ng of peripheral blood genomic DNA, which corresponds to approximately 36,000 genome equivalents. Sequencing instrument: Illumina MiSeq. To amplify TRB rearrangements, a touch-down multiplex PCR protocol was run with the TRB-A and TRB-B primer pools combined in a single tube. TCRdb reprocessed the reads, reporting each CDR3 protein sequence once and no DNA. The table for this sample shows 4,000 to 6,500 distinct CDR3 sequences. The top ten clonotypes cover roughly 28% of the sample. Material for sequencing was peripheral blood. The source is a human donor with an autoimmune cytopenia or autoimmune hepatitis (not recorded which).

V is TRBV6-5 and J is TRBJ2-5; TCRdb returns TRBD1, unconfirmable since there is no DNA. The CDR3 consists of 14 residues. Per germline, CDR1 MNHEY and CDR2 SVGAGI. The CDR3 spells CASRQTGEQETQYF.

This clonotype is labeled medium-sized based on frequency. J is TRBJ2-3 and V is TRBV29-1. The CDR3 has 12 residues. The germline gives CDR1 SQVTM, CDR2 ANQGSEA. Here the CDR3 reads CSVKWSTDTQYF.

Judged by frequency, this clonotype is medium-sized. The rearrangement links TRBV12-3 or TRBV12-4 to TRBJ1-6; TCRdb calls TRBD1, which cannot be checked without DNA. This CDR3 has 17 residues. The CDR3 reads CASSSTGTAVGNSPLHF.

The genes are TRBV12-3 or TRBV12-4 and TRBJ1-4; the D gene TCRdb calls, TRBD1, cannot be checked with no DNA. CDR3 length: 15 residues. The CDR3 is CASSVRELGNEKLFF.

Measured by frequency, this clonotype is medium-sized. This chain joins TRBV5-5 and TRBJ1-2; without DNA, the TCRdb call of TRBD1 cannot be checked. The V gene's germline CDR1 is SGHKS and CDR2 YYEKEE (reference sequence). CDR3 length equals 16 residues. The CDR3 here is CASSLSTDSPNYGYTF.

This clonotype counts as medium-sized by frequency. The chain has TRBV6-5 and TRBJ1-2; TCRdb indicates TRBD1, and absent DNA this call remains unverified. CDR1 and CDR2 from the germline V gene are MNHEY and SVGAGI. There are 13 residues in the CDR3. The CDR3 sequence: CASRGTGIYGYTF.

This clonotype is called medium-sized (0.01 to 0.1%) based on its frequency. The chain uses TRBV12-3 or TRBV12-4 and TRBJ1-2. The CDR3 runs to 12 residues. The CDR3 sequence: CASSSDLSGYTF.

This clonotype is labeled medium-sized (0.01 to 0.1%) based on frequency. The chain is built from TRBV7-9 and TRBJ1-2. Germline assignment: CDR1 SEHNR and CDR2 FQNEAQ (reference sequence). This CDR3 has 12 residues. CDR3 amino acids: CASSADLSGYTF.

By frequency, this clonotype registers medium-sized. V gene TRBV7-3 combines with J gene TRBJ2-5; the TCRdb D gene call, TRBD2, has no DNA to confirm it. Germline V lookup: CDR1 SGHTA, CDR2 FQGTGA. The CDR3 extends over 14 amino acids. The chain's CDR3 is CASSRTSGEETQYF.

Here the CDR3 reads CASSYEGRYNEQFF. The chain recombines TRBV27 with TRBJ2-1. CDR1 is MNHEY and CDR2 is SMNVEV in the germline V gene (reference sequence). The CDR3 is 14 residues long.

By frequency, this clonotype is medium-sized. The chain carries TRBV6-5 and TRBJ1-4; the TRBD1 assignment by TCRdb is unverifiable without DNA. Per the germline V gene, CDR1 is MNHEY and CDR2 is SVGAGI. CDR3 length: 15 amino acids. The CDR3 protein is CASSYGQGAEEKLFF.

Frequency places this clonotype as medium-sized (0.01 to 0.1%). V is TRBV10-2 and J is TRBJ2-5; the D call from TCRdb, TRBD2, cannot be confirmed without DNA. This CDR3 has 16 amino acids. Germline assignment: CDR1 WSHSY and CDR2 SAAADI. CDR3 sequence reads: CASRRTSGSSQETQYF.